The 15 T cell receptor beta chains reported below all come from one sample, sequenced in a study of human T cells and chemical hapten exposure. The time point is: patch test 1, 2 weeks after DPC sensitization. Treatment denoted: therapeutic diphenylcyclopropenone sensitization with weekly scalp DPC. MiXCR, run by TCRdb on the RACE reads, gives a single entry per CDR3 protein. This table has 100,000 or so distinct CDR3 sequences, 8% to 13% appearing once. Sequenced here: whole blood, sampled in connection with sensitization to the hapten diphenylcyclopropenone (DPC). These receptors were collected from a woman in her 40s with alopecia areata. Some clones in this sample may be carry-over from other donors' samples.

This clonotype has more than one count but fewer than ten. The V and J genes are TRBV6-2 or TRBV6-3 and TRBJ1-5, with 9 bases matching TRBD1. The junction had 7 bases not matched to a gene; V was cut back by 6 bases and J by 7 bases. From germline, CDR1 is MNHEY and CDR2 SVGEGT. The CDR3 totals 14 residues. The CDR3: CASRPGTGLQPQHF. CDR3 DNA sequence: TGTGCCAGCAGGCCCGGGACAGGGTTACAGCCCCAGCATTTT.

This clonotype was observed at least ten times. The chain has TRBV7-6 and TRBJ2-3, with 10 bases identical to TRBD2. The V segment lost 1 base and the J segment 3 bases; nucleotides outside the gene matches: 22. This CDR3 contains 22 residues. The V gene's germline CDR1 is SGHVS and CDR2 FNYEAQ. CDR3 residues: CASSLVMRGQGGLASGTDTQYF. The CDR3 coding sequence is TGTGCCAGCAGCTTAGTCATGAGGGGCCAGGGGGGACTAGCGTCCGGGACAGATACGCAGTATTTT.

This clonotype was counted between two and nine times. The chain has TRBV6-5 and TRBJ2-6; D is uncertain. CDR1 and CDR2 from the germline V gene are MNHEY and SVGAGI. V lost 4 bases to trimming and J lost 0 bases, with 7 bases between them. The CDR3 loop spans 15 amino acids. The chain's CDR3 is CASSSDFSGANVLTF. In DNA, the CDR3 is TGTGCCAGCAGTTCCGACTTCTCTGGGGCCAACGTCCTGACTTTC.

By sample share, this clonotype is medium-sized. J is TRBJ2-3 and V is TRBV28; weak D call: TRBD2 (5 bases). CDR1 is MDHEN, CDR2 SYDVKM, per germline. This CDR3 has 16 amino acids. V gave up 6 bases and J gave up 0 bases, with 16 bases separating them. CDR3 residues: CASSLIGRTSTDTQYF. For the CDR3, the DNA is TGTGCCAGCAGCTTGATCGGCCGGACTAGCACAGATACGCAGTATTTT.

This clonotype was observed many times. The chain uses TRBV27 and TRBJ2-1; TRBD2 aligns across 7 bases. V was clipped by 2 bases and J by 10 bases; unmatched bases: 11. The CDR3 is made up of 15 amino acids. CDR1 is MNHEY, CDR2 SMNVEV, per germline (reference sequence). The CDR3 here is CASSLATSSGAEQFF. CDR3 in DNA: TGTGCCAGCAGTTTAGCGACTAGCTCCGGAGCGGAGCAGTTCTTC.

The rearrangement uses TRBV7-9 and TRBJ2-4; D gene ambiguous. Germline assignment: CDR1 SEHNR and CDR2 FQNEAQ (reference sequence). Trimming cost V 1 base and J 0 bases, with 16 bases left between them. This CDR3 has 18 amino acids. The CDR3: CASSLVRAGYGAKNIQYF. CDR3 bases: TGTGCCAGCAGCTTAGTAAGGGCCGGGTATGGAGCCAAAAACATTCAGTACTTC.

Of note for this clonotype: Just one base apart from a much larger clone, this may be a read error. The CDR3 nucleotides read TGCAGCGCTGAGGGAGGGGGCGGCCTGGGTGAGCAGTTCTTC. Residues: CSAEGGGGLGEQFF. V usage is TRBV29-1 and J usage is TRBJ2-1; either TRBD1 or TRBD2 may supply D (7 bases each). CDR3 length: 14 residues. Trimming took off 7 bases at V and 9 bases at J, with 22 bases between the two ends. Germline V gene sequence: CDR1 SQVTM, CDR2 ANQGSEA.

This clonotype was detected only once. The chain has TRBV11-3 and TRBJ2-3; 7 nucleotides line up with TRBD2. V was clipped by 6 bases and J by 0 bases; unmatched bases: 6. This CDR3 is built from 15 residues. Germline-derived CDR1 and CDR2 are SGHNT and YENEEA. The DNA for the CDR3 is TGTGCCAGCAGGAAATACGGGAGGAGCACAGATACGCAGTATTTT. It encodes CASRKYGRSTDTQYF.

There are a few counts of this clonotype. The chain combines TRBV5-8 with TRBJ2-7; 7 bases fit TRBD1. V was pared by 1 base and J by 6 bases, with 1 base of the junction left unmatched. The CDR3 runs to 12 residues. Germline CDR1 SGHTS, CDR2 YDEGEE. CDR3 nucleotides: TGTGCCAGCAGCTTGCCAGGGGGCGAGCAGTACTTC. Translation gives CASSLPGGEQYF.

The rearrangement joins TRBV6-2 or TRBV6-3 to TRBJ2-1; no reliable D call. Trimming cost V 8 bases and J 0 bases, with 11 bases left between them. There are 14 residues in the CDR3. Per the germline V gene, CDR1 is MNHEY and CDR2 is SVGEGT. In nucleotides, the CDR3 is TGTGCCAGCGGAAGGCGGAGCTCCTACAATGAGCAGTTCTTC. Translation: CASGRRSSYNEQFF.

This clonotype was observed many times. V and J are TRBV6-6 and TRBJ2-3, with TRBD2 as a possible D gene (7 bases). The germline CDR1 and CDR2 sequences are MNHNY and SVGAGI (reference sequence). The CDR3 is made up of 15 amino acids. V gave up 2 bases and J gave up 4 bases, with 13 bases separating them. This CDR3 reads CASSYGGGLPDTQYF. DNA for the CDR3: TGTGCCAGCAGTTACGGGGGGGGCCTTCCAGATACGCAGTATTTT.

Ten or more counts support this clonotype. The chain carries TRBV7-3 and TRBJ1-1; D call uncertain. The CDR3 has 13 residues. The ends were cut back, 0 bases at V and 4 bases at J, with 6 bases in the middle. Germline-derived CDR1 and CDR2 are SGHTA and FQGTGA. The CDR3 sequence: CASSLTGGTEAFF. The CDR3, as DNA: TGTGCCAGCAGCTTAACTGGCGGCACTGAAGCTTTCTTT.

This clonotype turned up a few times. The rearrangement links TRBV3-1 to TRBJ2-1; D gene unclear. This CDR3 spans 16 amino acids. Germline CDR1 reads LGHDT; CDR2 reads YNNKEL (reference sequence). V was cut by 2 bases and J by 2 bases, with 13 bases left in between. The CDR3 DNA is TGTGCCAGCAGCCAACCGGGCCTAGGCACCTACAATGAGCAGTTCTTC. This encodes CASSQPGLGTYNEQFF.

This clonotype was detected only a few times. CDR3 sequence (DNA): TGTGCCAGCAGCTTGCCGGGACAGGGGTCCTATGAGCAGTTCTTC. This codes for CASSLPGQGSYEQFF. The rearrangement links TRBV5-4 to TRBJ2-1, with 10 bases that match TRBD1. V was clipped by 1 base and J by 8 bases; unmatched bases: 6. The CDR3 consists of 15 residues. Germline V CDR1 and CDR2: SGHNT, YYREEE (reference sequence). Full variable domain (missing parts from reference TRBV5-4 and TRBJ2-1): ETGVTQSPTHLIKTRGQQVTLRCSSQSGHNTVSWYQQALGQGPQFIFQYYREEENGRGNFPPRFSGLQFPNYSSELNVNALELDDSALYLCASSLPGQGSYEQFFGPGTRLTVL.

This clonotype came up many times. DNA for the CDR3: TGCGCCAGCAGCACGGGACTAGCGGTGACAGATACGCAGTATTTT. This translates into CASSTGLAVTDTQYF. The chain employs TRBV5-1 and TRBJ2-3; TRBD2 matches 11 bases. Unmatched junction bases numbered 4, after V lost 4 bases and J lost 3 bases. The germline gives CDR1 SGHRS, CDR2 YFSETQ. The CDR3 loop spans 15 amino acids.